This T cell receptor (beta chain) was documented in a study of blood T cell repertoires in COVID-19. About the research overall: Nucleic acid was either cDNA or gDNA, and it came from T cells, B-cell-depleted T cells, or PBMCs.

Profiling relied on immunoSEQ multiplex PCR, and the TCRdb table lists in-frame clones only, not all of them. Found here are 150,000 to 170,000 clones, 75% to 80% of them singletons; the top ten hold roughly 1.5%. Germline CDR1 SGHRS, CDR2 YFSETQ. V was pared by 4 bases and J by 4 bases, with 8 bases of the junction left unmatched. The length of the CDR3 is 15 residues. V is TRBV5-1 and J is TRBJ2-5; 9 bases map to TRBD1. This TCR was sampled from a man aged 80 or over with acute or convalescent COVID-19. The material sequenced was peripheral blood. CDR3 nucleotide sequence: TGCGCCAGCAGCCCGCAGAGACAGGGGGGAGAGACCCAGTACTTC. It specifies CASSPQRQGGETQYF.